One sample yielded the 3 T cell receptor beta chains listed below, sequenced in a study of CD4 T cells in relation to SARS-CoV-2 and coronaviruses. The assay was immunoSEQ multiplex PCR, and TCRdb's table has in-frame clones only and misses some. The sample contains 65,000 or so clones, about 90% of which appear only once. CD4+ T cells from unexposed donors were obtained before the COVID-19 pandemic (2011-2018). Sequencing was performed on memory CD4+ T cells from PBMCs. All receptors derive from a human donor in good health.

The genes are TRBV12-3 or TRBV12-4 and TRBJ2-1; D may be TRBD1 or TRBD2 (5 bases each). V lost 7 bases and J lost 3, with 10 bases in between. This CDR3 is built from 13 residues. The CDR3 sequence: CASTGRVYNEQFF. The DNA of the CDR3 is TGTGCCAGCACAGGGAGAGTCTACAATGAGCAGTTCTTC.

The V and J genes are TRBV5-1 and TRBJ2-1; D might be TRBD1 or TRBD2, each matching 7 bases. V lost 5 bases to trimming and J lost 2 bases, with 11 bases between them. The CDR3 length is 14 residues. Germline loops: CDR1 SGHRS, CDR2 YFSETQ. The CDR3 sequence is CASSQGGPYNEQFF. The CDR3 DNA is TGCGCCAGCAGTCAGGGGGGGCCCTACAATGAGCAGTTCTTC.

This chain connects TRBV6-1 to TRBJ2-7; 14 bases are a match to TRBD2. Germline V gene data show CDR1 as MNHNS and CDR2 as SASEGT. The CDR3 runs 15 residues. Trimming cost V 6 bases and J 3 bases; bases outside gene matches: 4. CDR3: CASRPGLAGVYEQYF. Written as DNA, the CDR3 is TGTGCCAGCAGGCCGGGACTAGCGGGGGTCTACGAGCAGTACTTC.